Below are 25 T cell receptor beta chains sequenced from a single sample in a study of vaccination and CD4 T cells after COVID-19. TCRdb processed the PCR reads anew with MiXCR; each CDR3 protein has one entry. The table lists tens of thousands of distinct CDR3 sequences, 51% of them singletons, with more than 1% in the top ten. This material consisted of CD4+ T cells from blood, taken before SARS-CoV-2 vaccination. Source of these receptors: a human donor who had recovered from COVID-19.

The table lists this clonotype with a few counts. The gene calls are TRBV2 and TRBJ2-5; unclear D gene. Germline CDR1 reads SNHLY; CDR2 reads FYNNEI. V was cut by 9 bases and J by 4 bases, with 15 bases left in between. The CDR3 is 13 residues long. Here the CDR3 DNA reads TGTGCCAGTTTTTCCGGCTCCCCAGAGACCCAGTACTTC. This encodes CASFSGSPETQYF. The full variable domain, rest sourced from reference TRBV2 and TRBJ2-5, is EPEVTQTPSHQVTQMGQEVILRCVPISNHLYFYWYRQILGQKVEFLVSFYNNEISEKSEIFDDQFSVERPDGSNFTLKIRSTKLEDSAMYFCASFSGSPETQYFGPGTRLLVL.

V and J are TRBV11-2 and TRBJ2-3; D gene ambiguous. Trimming stripped 4 bases from V and 0 bases from J, with 5 bases between. The CDR3 has 13 residues. CDR1 and CDR2 from the germline V gene are SGHAT and FQNNGV. The CDR3 coding sequence is TGTGCCAGCAGCTCGACAAGCACAGATACGCAGTATTTT. Its protein product is CASSSTSTDTQYF.

J is TRBJ2-2 and V is TRBV19, with D maybe TRBD2 (5 bases). This CDR3 comprises 13 residues. V was trimmed by 8 bases and J by 6 bases, leaving 13 bases between them. Germline V gene sequence: CDR1 LNHDA, CDR2 SQIVND (reference sequence). CDR3 amino acids: CASGELKPGELFF. CDR3 bases: TGTGCCAGTGGGGAGTTGAAACCCGGGGAGCTGTTTTTT. Variable domain in full (rest from reference TRBV19 and TRBJ2-2): DGGITQSPKYLFRKEGQNVTLSCEQNLNHDAMYWYRQDPGQGLRLIYYSQIVNDFQKGDIAEGYSVSREKKESFPLTVTSAQKNPTAFYLCASGELKPGELFFGEGSRLTVL.

The chain carries TRBV6-2 or TRBV6-3 and TRBJ1-1, with 11 bases lining up with TRBD1. The germline CDR1 and CDR2 sequences are MNHEY and SVGEGT. The CDR3 loop spans 14 amino acids. Germline trimming cut 8 bases from V and 1 base from J; bases unmatched to any gene: 3. The CDR3 bases are TGTGCCAGCCGGGACAGGGGGGGGAACACTGAAGCTTTCTTT. Its translation is CASRDRGGNTEAFF.

This clonotype was counted a single time. The chain employs TRBV20-1 and TRBJ2-5; D is possibly TRBD2 (5 bases). The V end lost 7 bases, the J end lost 0 bases, and 6 bases lay between the germline ends. From germline, CDR1 is DFQATT and CDR2 SNEGSKA (reference sequence). The CDR3 extends over 11 amino acids. In DNA form, the CDR3 reads TGCAGTGGGGAGTACCAAGAGACCCAGTACTTC. Its translation is CSGEYQETQYF.

This rearrangement joins TRBV6-5 to TRBJ1-2; D is unclear. The CDR3 runs to 12 residues. CDR1 is MNHEY and CDR2 is SVGAGI in the germline V gene. Trimming removed 4 bases at V and 2 bases at J, with 5 bases between. In DNA, the CDR3 is TGTGCCAGCAGTTCCGGGAACTATGGCTACACCTTC. Its protein product is CASSSGNYGYTF.

The chain combines TRBV12-3 or TRBV12-4 with TRBJ2-7; 7 nucleotides match TRBD1. The trim removed 6 bases at V and 2 bases at J, leaving 7 bases unmatched. The CDR3 is made up of 14 amino acids. In DNA form, the CDR3 reads TGTGCCAGCAGGACAGGGTTAGGTACCTACGAGCAGTACTTC. Translated: CASRTGLGTYEQYF.

J is TRBJ1-5 and V is TRBV7-2; D not resolved. CDR3 length equals 16 residues. Germline V gene sequence: CDR1 SGHTA, CDR2 FQGNSA. V lost 1 base, J lost 2 bases, and 12 bases lay in between. The CDR3 DNA is TGTGCCAGCAGCTTAGAAGCTCTCTGGGGCAATCAGCCCCAGCATTTT. The encoded protein is CASSLEALWGNQPQHF.

The chain links TRBV20-1 to TRBJ2-2; D is possibly TRBD2 (6 bases). This CDR3 spans 14 amino acids. V lost 3 bases, J lost 4 bases, and 12 bases lay in between. The germline V gene encodes CDR1 DFQATT and CDR2 SNEGSKA (reference sequence). The CDR3 nucleotides are TGCAGTGCTAGTGTTCGGGAGAGCACCGGGGAGCTGTTTTTT. It specifies CSASVRESTGELFF.

V and J are TRBV24-1 and TRBJ2-1; D possibly matches TRBD1 or TRBD2 (6 bases each). This CDR3 has 15 amino acids. The V end was cut by 4 bases, the J end by 4 bases, with 13 bases between. The germline V gene encodes CDR1 KGHDR and CDR2 SFDVKD. CDR3 amino acids: CATSEGGREYNEQFF. CDR3 nucleotide sequence: TGTGCCACCAGTGAGGGGGGCAGGGAGTACAATGAGCAGTTCTTC.

The chain employs TRBV10-3 and TRBJ2-5; tentative D call: TRBD2 (5 bases). CDR3 length: 13 residues. Germline CDR1 reads ENHRY; CDR2 reads SYGVKD. The germline V and J ends were trimmed by 6 bases and 5 bases, with 13 bases remaining between them. The CDR3, as DNA: TGTGCCATCAGCCCCGAGGGCATGGAGACCCAGTACTTC. This encodes CAISPEGMETQYF.

This clonotype showed up just a few times. The chain links TRBV20-1 to TRBJ2-2, with 7 bases that match TRBD1. The V and J ends lost 1 base and 7 bases, in that order; junction bases with no gene match: 6. Germline CDR1 and CDR2: DFQATT and SNEGSKA (reference sequence). This CDR3 is built from 14 residues. The CDR3 reads CSARATGLVGELFF. CDR3 nucleotide sequence: TGCAGTGCTAGAGCGACAGGGTTAGTCGGGGAGCTGTTTTTT.

This clonotype has a handful of counts. The rearrangement uses TRBV2 and TRBJ2-5; 9 bases are a match to TRBD2. From germline, CDR1 is SNHLY and CDR2 FYNNEI. This CDR3 contains 14 residues. J gave up 3 bases and V 5 bases, and 4 bases lay outside the gene matches. The CDR3, as DNA: TGTGCCAGCAGTTCGTCTAGCGGGAAAGAGACCCAGTACTTC. Translation gives CASSSSSGKETQYF.

J is TRBJ2-3 and V is TRBV7-9; TRBD2 is a possible D gene (5 bases). There are 16 residues in the CDR3. Germline V gene data show CDR1 as SEHNR and CDR2 as FQNEAQ (reference sequence). V was pared by 1 base and J by 0 bases, with 11 bases between. The CDR3 region has the DNA TGTGCCAGCAGCTTAGGTGAGCGGTCCAGCACAGATACGCAGTATTTT. Protein product: CASSLGERSSTDTQYF.

This clonotype was seen a few times. The chain recombines TRBV11-2 with TRBJ2-7; TRBD1 matches 10 bases. The V gene's germline CDR1 is SGHAT and CDR2 FQNNGV. This CDR3 has 14 amino acids. V lost 5 bases to trimming and J lost 7 bases; unmatched junction nucleotides: 8. The CDR3 DNA reads as TGTGCCAGCAGCCCTGGACAGGGGGTTGGAGAGCAGTACTTC. This gives the protein CASSPGQGVGEQYF.

This clonotype appeared a single time. A much larger clone differs by one base, so this may be a read error. The chain combines TRBV6-1 with TRBJ2-2; D gene uncertain. V lost 7 bases, J lost 4 bases, and 16 bases lay in between. CDR3 length equals 15 residues. Per germline, CDR1 MNHNS and CDR2 SASEGT. The CDR3 is CASKVEARATGELFF. The CDR3 coding sequence is TGTGCCAGCAAAGTTGAGGCCCGGGCCACCGGGGAGCTGTTTTTT.

J is TRBJ2-5 and V is TRBV20-1; no firm D call. Trimming removed 0 bases from V and 7 bases from J, with 18 bases in between. Germline lookup yields CDR1 DFQATT and CDR2 SNEGSKA (reference sequence). The CDR3 runs to 15 residues. CDR3 DNA sequence: TGCAGTGCTAGAGATCCAGTGATTAGTTACGGGACCCAGTACTTC. Translating gives CSARDPVISYGTQYF.

This clonotype was seen a few times. V is TRBV10-3 and J is TRBJ2-1; 9 bases are shared with TRBD1. Trimming cost V 10 bases and J 9 bases; bases outside gene matches: 10. The CDR3 consists of 13 residues. Germline loops: CDR1 ENHRY, CDR2 SYGVKD. This chain's CDR3 is CAKSPGQGSEQFF. In nucleotides, the CDR3 is TGTGCCAAAAGCCCGGGACAGGGTAGTGAGCAGTTCTTC.

This chain connects TRBV28 to TRBJ2-7, with D perhaps TRBD1 (5 bases). The V end lost 6 bases, the J end lost 6 bases, and 9 bases lay between the germline ends. The CDR3 runs 11 residues. Looked up from germline, CDR1 is MDHEN and CDR2 is SYDVKM. CDR3 DNA: TGTGCCAGCAGGGATACAGGCGAGCAGTACTTC. As protein: CASRDTGEQYF.

V is TRBV20-1 and J is TRBJ2-3, with D perhaps TRBD2 (6 bases). V dropped 1 base and J dropped 2 bases, with 7 bases sitting between them. The CDR3 covers 13 residues. Looked up from germline, CDR1 is DFQATT and CDR2 is SNEGSKA (reference sequence). This CDR3 reads CSARGRDTDTQYF. The CDR3 DNA follows: TGCAGTGCTAGAGGGCGGGACACAGATACGCAGTATTTT.

V is TRBV5-1 and J is TRBJ1-2; the D gene is possibly TRBD1 (6 bases). Trimming cost V 1 base and J 4 bases, with 14 bases left between them. The CDR3 consists of 15 residues. The V gene's germline CDR1 is SGHRS and CDR2 YFSETQ. The CDR3 DNA reads as TGCGCCAGCAGCTTGTCTACAGGGACGGGCTATGGCTACACCTTC. It yields the protein CASSLSTGTGYGYTF.

The chain has TRBV18 and TRBJ1-1, with a possible D match to TRBD1 (6 bases). Trimming left V 2 bases short and J 3 bases short, with 13 bases between. This CDR3 comprises 15 residues. The germline CDR1 and CDR2 sequences are KGHSH and LQKENI. DNA of the CDR3: TGTGCCAGCTCACCAGGGGCAGGGGTCGACACTGAAGCTTTCTTT. Translated, it gives CASSPGAGVDTEAFF. The full variable domain, rest sourced from reference TRBV18 and TRBJ1-1, is NAGVMQNPRHLVRRRGQEARLRCSPMKGHSHVYWYRQLPEEGLKFMVYLQKENIIDESGMPKERFSAEFPKEGPSILRIQQVVRGDSAAYFCASSPGAGVDTEAFFGQGTRLTVV.

V usage is TRBV20-1 and J usage is TRBJ1-6; maybe TRBD1 (5 bases). Germline V lookup: CDR1 DFQATT, CDR2 SNEGSKA (reference sequence). This CDR3 comprises 15 residues. V was pared by 4 bases and J by 7 bases, with 17 bases between. In nucleotides, the CDR3 is TGCAGTGCTAACCAAGAGGGACCCCGAAATTCACCCCTCCACTTT. Its protein is CSANQEGPRNSPLHF.

CDR3 region: CASSPGTFLDAIYF. Written as DNA, the CDR3 is TGTGCCAGCAGTCCGGGGACCTTTTTAGACGCCATATATTTT. This chain joins TRBV28 and TRBJ1-3, with D possibly being TRBD1 (5 bases). The ends were cut back, 5 bases at V and 11 bases at J, with 19 bases in the middle. CDR1 is MDHEN and CDR2 is SYDVKM in the germline V gene. The CDR3 extends over 14 amino acids. Variable domain in full (rest from reference TRBV28 and TRBJ1-3): DVKVTQSSRYLVKRTGEKVFLECVQDMDHENMFWYRQDPGLGLRLIYFSYDVKMKEKGDIPEGYSVSREKKERFSLILESASTNQTSMYLCASSPGTFLDAIYFGEGSWLTVV.

This chain uses TRBV28 with TRBJ2-7; the match to TRBD2 covers 10 bases. The germline V gene encodes CDR1 MDHEN and CDR2 SYDVKM. With 4 bases clipped from V and 3 bases from J, the junction kept 6 bases outside the gene matches. The CDR3 consists of 15 residues. CDR3 amino acids: CASSSRTSGFYEQYF. The CDR3 region has the DNA TGTGCCAGCAGTTCCCGGACTAGCGGCTTCTACGAGCAGTACTTC.